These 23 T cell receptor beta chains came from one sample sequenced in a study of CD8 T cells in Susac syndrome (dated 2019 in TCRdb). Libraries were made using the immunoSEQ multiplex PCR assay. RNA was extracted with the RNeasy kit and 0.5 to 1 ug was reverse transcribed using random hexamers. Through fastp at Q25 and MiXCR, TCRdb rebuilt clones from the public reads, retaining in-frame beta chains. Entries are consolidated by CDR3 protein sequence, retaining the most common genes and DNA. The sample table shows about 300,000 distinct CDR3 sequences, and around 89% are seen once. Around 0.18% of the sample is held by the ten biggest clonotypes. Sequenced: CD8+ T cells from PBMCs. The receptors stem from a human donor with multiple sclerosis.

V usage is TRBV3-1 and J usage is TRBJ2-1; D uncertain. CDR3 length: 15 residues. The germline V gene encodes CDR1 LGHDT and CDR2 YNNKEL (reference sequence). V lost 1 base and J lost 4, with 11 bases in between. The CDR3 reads CASSQAPEPYNEQFF. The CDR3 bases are TGTGCCAGCAGCCAAGCCCCAGAACCATACAATGAGCAGTTCTTC.

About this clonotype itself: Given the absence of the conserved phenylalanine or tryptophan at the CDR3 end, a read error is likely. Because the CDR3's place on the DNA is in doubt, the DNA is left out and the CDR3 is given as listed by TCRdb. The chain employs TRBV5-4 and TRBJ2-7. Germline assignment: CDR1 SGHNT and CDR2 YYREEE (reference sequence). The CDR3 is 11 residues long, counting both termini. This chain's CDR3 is CASSIGPSSLL.

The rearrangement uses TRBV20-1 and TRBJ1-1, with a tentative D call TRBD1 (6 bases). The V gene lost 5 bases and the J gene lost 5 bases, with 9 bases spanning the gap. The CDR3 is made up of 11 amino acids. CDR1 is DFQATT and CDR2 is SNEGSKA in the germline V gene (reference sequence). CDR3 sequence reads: CSAYRDTEAFF. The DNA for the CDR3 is TGCAGTGCTTACAGGGATACTGAAGCTTTCTTT.

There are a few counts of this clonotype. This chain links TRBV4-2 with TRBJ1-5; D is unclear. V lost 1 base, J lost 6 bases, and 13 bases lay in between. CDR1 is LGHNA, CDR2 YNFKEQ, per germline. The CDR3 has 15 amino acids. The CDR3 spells CASSQGDEGAQPQHF. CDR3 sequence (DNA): TGTGCCAGCAGCCAAGGGGATGAGGGTGCTCAGCCCCAGCATTTT.

CDR3 region: CASSLADPPREQYF. Here the CDR3 DNA reads TGTGCCAGCAGCTTAGCGGACCCTCCGCGCGAGCAGTACTTC. V usage is TRBV7-8 and J usage is TRBJ2-7; no reliable D call. V was trimmed by 0 bases and J by 6 bases, leaving 12 bases between them. The germline CDR1 and CDR2 sequences are SGHVS and FQNEAQ. The CDR3 is 14 residues long.

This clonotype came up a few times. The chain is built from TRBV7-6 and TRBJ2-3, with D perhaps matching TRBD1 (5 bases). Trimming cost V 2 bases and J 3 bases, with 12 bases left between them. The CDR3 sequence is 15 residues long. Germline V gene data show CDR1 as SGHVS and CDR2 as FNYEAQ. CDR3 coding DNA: TGTGCCAGCAGCTTAATTGCGCAGGGAACAGATACGCAGTATTTT. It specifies CASSLIAQGTDTQYF.

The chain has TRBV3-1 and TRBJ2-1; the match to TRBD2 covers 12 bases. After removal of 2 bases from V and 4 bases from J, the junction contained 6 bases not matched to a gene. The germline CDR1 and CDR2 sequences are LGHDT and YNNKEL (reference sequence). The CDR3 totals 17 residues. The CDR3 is CASSQTLTSGGYNEQFF. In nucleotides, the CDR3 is TGTGCCAGCAGCCAAACCTTGACTAGCGGGGGTTACAATGAGCAGTTCTTC.

For the CDR3, the DNA is TGTGCCAGTAGTACGGGCAATCAGCCCCAGCATTTT. It encodes CASSTGNQPQHF. This chain connects TRBV19 to TRBJ1-5; no firm D call. Germline CDR1 reads LNHDA; CDR2 reads SQIVND (reference sequence). The CDR3 has 12 amino acids. V lost 4 bases to trimming and J lost 2 bases, with 3 bases between them.

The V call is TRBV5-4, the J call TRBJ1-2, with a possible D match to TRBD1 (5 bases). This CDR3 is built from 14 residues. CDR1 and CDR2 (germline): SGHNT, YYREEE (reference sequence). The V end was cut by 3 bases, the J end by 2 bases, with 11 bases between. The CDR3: CASSSLDSNYGYTF. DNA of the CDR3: TGTGCCAGCAGCTCTCTAGACAGCAACTATGGCTACACCTTC.

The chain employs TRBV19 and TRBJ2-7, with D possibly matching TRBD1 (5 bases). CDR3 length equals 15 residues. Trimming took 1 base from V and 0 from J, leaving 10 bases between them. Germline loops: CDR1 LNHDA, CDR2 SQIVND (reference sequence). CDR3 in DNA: TGTGCCAGTAGTATAGGAATGGGGCTCTCCTACGAGCAGTACTTC. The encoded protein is CASSIGMGLSYEQYF.

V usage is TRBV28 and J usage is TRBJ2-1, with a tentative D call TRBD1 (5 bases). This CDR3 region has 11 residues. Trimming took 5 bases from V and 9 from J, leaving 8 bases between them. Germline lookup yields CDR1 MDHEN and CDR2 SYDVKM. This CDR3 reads CASSPQGEQFF. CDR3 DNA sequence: TGTGCCAGCAGTCCCCAGGGTGAGCAGTTCTTC.

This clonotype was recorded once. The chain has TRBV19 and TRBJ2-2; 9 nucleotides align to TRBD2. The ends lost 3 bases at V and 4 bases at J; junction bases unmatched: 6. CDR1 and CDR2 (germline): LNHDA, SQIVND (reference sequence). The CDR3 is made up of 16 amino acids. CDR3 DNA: TGTGCCAGTAGTATGGGCGGGAGGGCCGCCACCGGGGAGCTGTTTTTT. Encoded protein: CASSMGGRAATGELFF. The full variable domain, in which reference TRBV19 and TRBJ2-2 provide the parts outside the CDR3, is DGGITQSPKYLFRKEGQNVTLSCEQNLNHDAMYWYRQDPGQGLRLIYYSQIVNDFQKGDIAEGYSVSREKKESFPLTVTSAQKNPTAFYLCASSMGGRAATGELFFGEGSRLTVL.

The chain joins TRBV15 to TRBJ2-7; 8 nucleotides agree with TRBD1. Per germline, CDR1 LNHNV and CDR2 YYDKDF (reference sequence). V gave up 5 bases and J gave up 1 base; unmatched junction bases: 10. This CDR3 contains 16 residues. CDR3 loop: CATSGTGDPGSYEQYF. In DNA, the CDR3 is TGTGCCACCAGCGGGACAGGCGACCCAGGGTCCTACGAGCAGTACTTC.

This CDR3 is CASRTQVNTEAFF. The DNA of the CDR3 is TGTGCCAGCAGAACACAGGTTAACACTGAAGCTTTCTTT. The chain couples TRBV5-4 to TRBJ1-1; possibly TRBD1 for D (5 bases). The V gene lost 5 bases and the J gene lost 2 bases, with 10 bases spanning the gap. CDR1 and CDR2 (germline): SGHNT, YYREEE (reference sequence). The CDR3 loop spans 13 amino acids.

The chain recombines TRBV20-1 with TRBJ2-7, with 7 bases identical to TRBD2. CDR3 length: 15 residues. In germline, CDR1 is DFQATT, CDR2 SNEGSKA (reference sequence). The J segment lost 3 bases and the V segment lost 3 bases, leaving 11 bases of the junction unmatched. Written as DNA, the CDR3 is TGCAGTGCTAGCCCCCTTGAGGCGGGGGACTACGAGCAGTACTTC. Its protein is CSASPLEAGDYEQYF.

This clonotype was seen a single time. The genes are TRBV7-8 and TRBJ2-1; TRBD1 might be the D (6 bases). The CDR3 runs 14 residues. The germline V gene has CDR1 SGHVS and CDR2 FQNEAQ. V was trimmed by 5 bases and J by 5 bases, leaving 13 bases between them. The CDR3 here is CASSPGQLDNEQFF. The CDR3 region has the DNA TGTGCCAGCAGCCCCGGACAGTTAGACAATGAGCAGTTCTTC.

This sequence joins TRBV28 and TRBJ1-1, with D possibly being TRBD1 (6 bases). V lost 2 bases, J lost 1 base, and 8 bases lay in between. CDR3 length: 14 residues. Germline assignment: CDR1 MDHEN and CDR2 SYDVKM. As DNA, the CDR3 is TGTGCCAGCAGTTTACCACAGGGGAACACTGAAGCTTTCTTT. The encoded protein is CASSLPQGNTEAFF.

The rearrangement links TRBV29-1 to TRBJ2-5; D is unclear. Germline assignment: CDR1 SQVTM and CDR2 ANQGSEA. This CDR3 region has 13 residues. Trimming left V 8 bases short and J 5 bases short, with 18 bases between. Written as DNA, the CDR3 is TGCAGCTCCCGGGCCGGAGAATGGGAGACCCAGTACTTC. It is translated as CSSRAGEWETQYF.

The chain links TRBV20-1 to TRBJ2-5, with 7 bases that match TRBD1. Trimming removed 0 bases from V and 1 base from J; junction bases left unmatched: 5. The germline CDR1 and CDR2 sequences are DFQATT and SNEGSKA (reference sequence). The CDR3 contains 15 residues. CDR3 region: CSAREFGTVQETQYF. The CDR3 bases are TGCAGTGCTAGAGAGTTCGGGACAGTCCAAGAGACCCAGTACTTC.

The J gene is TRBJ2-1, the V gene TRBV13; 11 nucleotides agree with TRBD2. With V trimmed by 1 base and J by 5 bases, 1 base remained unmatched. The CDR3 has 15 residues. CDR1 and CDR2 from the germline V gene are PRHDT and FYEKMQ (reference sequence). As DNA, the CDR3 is TGTGCCAGCAGCTTAGAGGGACTAGCGGACAATGAGCAGTTCTTC. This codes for CASSLEGLADNEQFF.

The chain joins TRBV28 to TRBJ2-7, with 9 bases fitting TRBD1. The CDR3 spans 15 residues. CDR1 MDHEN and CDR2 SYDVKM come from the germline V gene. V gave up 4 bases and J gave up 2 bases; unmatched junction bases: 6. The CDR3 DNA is TGTGCCAGCAGTTGGTGGGGGACAGGGACCTACGAGCAGTACTTC. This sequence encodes CASSWWGTGTYEQYF.

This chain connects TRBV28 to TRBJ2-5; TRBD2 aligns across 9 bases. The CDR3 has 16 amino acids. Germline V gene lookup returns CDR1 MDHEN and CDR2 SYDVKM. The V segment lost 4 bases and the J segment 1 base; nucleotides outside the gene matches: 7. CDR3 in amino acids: CASSSLGSGSQETQYF. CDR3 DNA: TGTGCCAGCAGTTCTCTTGGTAGCGGGAGCCAAGAGACCCAGTACTTC.

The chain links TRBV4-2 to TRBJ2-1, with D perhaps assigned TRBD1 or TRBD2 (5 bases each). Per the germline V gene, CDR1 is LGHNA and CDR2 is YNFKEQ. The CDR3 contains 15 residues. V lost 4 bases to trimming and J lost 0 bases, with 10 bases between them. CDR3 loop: CASSPGPISYNEQFF. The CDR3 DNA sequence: TGTGCCAGCAGCCCGGGACCGATCTCCTACAATGAGCAGTTCTTC.